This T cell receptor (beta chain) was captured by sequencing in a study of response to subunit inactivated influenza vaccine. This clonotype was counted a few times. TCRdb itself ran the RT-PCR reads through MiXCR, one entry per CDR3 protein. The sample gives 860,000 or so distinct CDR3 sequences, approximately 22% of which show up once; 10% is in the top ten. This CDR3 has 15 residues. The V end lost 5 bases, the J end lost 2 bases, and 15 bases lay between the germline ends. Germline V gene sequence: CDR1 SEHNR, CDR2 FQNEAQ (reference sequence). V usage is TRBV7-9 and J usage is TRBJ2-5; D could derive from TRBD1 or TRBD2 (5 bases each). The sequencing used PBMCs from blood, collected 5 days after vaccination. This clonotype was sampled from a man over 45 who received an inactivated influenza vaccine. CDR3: CASSPPGAAQETQYF. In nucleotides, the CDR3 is TGTGCCAGCAGCCCCCCCGGGGCTGCACAAGAGACCCAGTACTTC.